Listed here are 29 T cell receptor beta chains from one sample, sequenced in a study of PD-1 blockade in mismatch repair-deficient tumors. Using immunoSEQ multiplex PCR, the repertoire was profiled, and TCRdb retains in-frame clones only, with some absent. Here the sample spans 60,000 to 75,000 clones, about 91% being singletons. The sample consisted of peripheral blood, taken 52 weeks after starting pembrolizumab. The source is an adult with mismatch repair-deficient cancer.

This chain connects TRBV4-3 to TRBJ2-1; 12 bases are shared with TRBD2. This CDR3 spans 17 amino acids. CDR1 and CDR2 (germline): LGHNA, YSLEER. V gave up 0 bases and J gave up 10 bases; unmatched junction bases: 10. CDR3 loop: CASSQDSASGRAGEQFF. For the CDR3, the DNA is TGCGCCAGCAGCCAAGATTCGGCTAGCGGGAGGGCCGGGGAGCAGTTCTTC.

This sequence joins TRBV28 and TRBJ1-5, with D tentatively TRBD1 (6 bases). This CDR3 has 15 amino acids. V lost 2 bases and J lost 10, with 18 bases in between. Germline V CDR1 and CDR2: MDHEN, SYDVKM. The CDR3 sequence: CASSLNPGARRPQHF. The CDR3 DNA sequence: TGTGCCAGCAGTTTAAACCCAGGGGCTAGAAGACCCCAGCATTTT.

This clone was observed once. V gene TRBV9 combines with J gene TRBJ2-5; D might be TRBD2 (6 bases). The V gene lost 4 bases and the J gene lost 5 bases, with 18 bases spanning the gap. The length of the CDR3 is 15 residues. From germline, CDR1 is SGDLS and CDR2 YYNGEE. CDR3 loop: CASSPGDSDGETQYF. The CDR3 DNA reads TGTGCCAGCAGCCCGGGGGACTCCGACGGGGAGACCCAGTACTTC.

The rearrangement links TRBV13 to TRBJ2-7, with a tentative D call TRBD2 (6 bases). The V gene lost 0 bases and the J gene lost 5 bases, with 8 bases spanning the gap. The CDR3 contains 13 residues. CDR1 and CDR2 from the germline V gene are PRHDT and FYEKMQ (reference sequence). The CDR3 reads CASSLGGSNEQYF. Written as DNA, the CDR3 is TGTGCCAGCAGCTTAGGCGGGAGTAACGAGCAGTACTTC.

CDR3 loop: CASSLSSGSRETQYF. CDR3 bases: TGTGCCAGCAGCTTATCTAGCGGGAGTAGGGAGACCCAGTACTTC. The chain combines TRBV7-8 with TRBJ2-5, with 10 bases matching TRBD2. CDR1 and CDR2 from the germline V gene are SGHVS and FQNEAQ. J gave up 5 bases and V 2 bases, and 5 bases lay outside the gene matches. This CDR3 comprises 15 residues.

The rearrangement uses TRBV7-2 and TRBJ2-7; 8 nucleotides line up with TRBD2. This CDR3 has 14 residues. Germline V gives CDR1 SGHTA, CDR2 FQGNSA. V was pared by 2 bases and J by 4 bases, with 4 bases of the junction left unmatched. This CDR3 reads CASSLYREGYEQYF. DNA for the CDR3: TGTGCCAGCAGCTTATACCGGGAGGGGTACGAGCAGTACTTC.

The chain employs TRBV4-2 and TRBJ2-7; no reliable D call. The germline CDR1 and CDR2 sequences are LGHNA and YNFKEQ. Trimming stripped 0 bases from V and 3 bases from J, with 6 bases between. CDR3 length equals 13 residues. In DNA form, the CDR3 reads TGTGCCAGCAGCCAAGATGAGAGCTACGAGCAGTACTTC. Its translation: CASSQDESYEQYF.

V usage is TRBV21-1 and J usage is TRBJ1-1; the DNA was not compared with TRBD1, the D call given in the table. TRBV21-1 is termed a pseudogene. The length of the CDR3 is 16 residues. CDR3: CASSKWRGRTNTEAFF. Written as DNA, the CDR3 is TGTGCCAGCAGCAAATGGAGGGGGCGTACGAACACTGAAGCTTTCTTT.

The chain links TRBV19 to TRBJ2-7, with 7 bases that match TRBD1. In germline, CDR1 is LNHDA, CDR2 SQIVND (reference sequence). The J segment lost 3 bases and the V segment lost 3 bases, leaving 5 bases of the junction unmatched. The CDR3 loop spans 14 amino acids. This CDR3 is CASSIGQGVYEQYF. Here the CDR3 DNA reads TGTGCCAGTAGTATCGGGCAGGGGGTCTACGAGCAGTACTTC. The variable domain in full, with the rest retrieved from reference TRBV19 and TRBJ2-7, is DGGITQSPKYLFRKEGQNVTLSCEQNLNHDAMYWYRQDPGQGLRLIYYSQIVNDFQKGDIAEGYSVSREKKESFPLTVTSAQKNPTAFYLCASSIGQGVYEQYFGPGTRLTVT.

DNA of the CDR3: TGTGCCAGCAGTTTCGGACCGACCCAGTACTTC. Translating gives CASSFGPTQYF. The chain is built from TRBV6-1 and TRBJ2-5; D gene uncertain. CDR3 length equals 11 residues. Trimming removed 5 bases from V and 7 bases from J, with 8 bases in between. CDR1 is MNHNS, CDR2 SASEGT, per germline.

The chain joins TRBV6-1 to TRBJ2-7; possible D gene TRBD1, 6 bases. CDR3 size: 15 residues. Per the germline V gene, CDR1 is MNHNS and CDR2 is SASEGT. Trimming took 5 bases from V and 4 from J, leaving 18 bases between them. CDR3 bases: TGTGCCAGCAGTCCTTTCGGCAGGGGCCAATACGAGCAGTACTTC. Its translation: CASSPFGRGQYEQYF.

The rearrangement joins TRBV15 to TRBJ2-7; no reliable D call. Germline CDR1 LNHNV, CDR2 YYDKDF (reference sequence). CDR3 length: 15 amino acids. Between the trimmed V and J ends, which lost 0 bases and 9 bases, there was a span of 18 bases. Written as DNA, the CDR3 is TGTGCCACCAGCAGAGATCTTCATGCCCCTACGGGGCAGTACTTC. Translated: CATSRDLHAPTGQYF.

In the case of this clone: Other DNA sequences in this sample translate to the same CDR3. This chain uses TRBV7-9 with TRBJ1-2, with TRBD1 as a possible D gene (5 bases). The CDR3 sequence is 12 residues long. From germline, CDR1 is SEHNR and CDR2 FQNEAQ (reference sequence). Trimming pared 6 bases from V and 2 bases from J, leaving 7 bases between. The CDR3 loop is CASRGENYGYTF. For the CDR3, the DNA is TGTGCCAGCAGAGGGGAGAACTATGGCTACACCTTC. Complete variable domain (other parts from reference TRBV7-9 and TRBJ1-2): DTGVSQNPRHKITKRGQNVTFRCDPISEHNRLYWYRQTLGQGPEFLTYFQNEAQLEKSRLLSDRFSAERPKGSFSTLEIQRTEQGDSAMYLCASRGENYGYTFGSGTRLTVV.

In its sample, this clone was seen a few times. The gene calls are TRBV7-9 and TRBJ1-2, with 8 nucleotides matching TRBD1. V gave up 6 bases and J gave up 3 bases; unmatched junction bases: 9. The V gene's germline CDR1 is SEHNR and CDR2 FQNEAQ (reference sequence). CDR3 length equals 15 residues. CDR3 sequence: CASRDSGGADYGYTF. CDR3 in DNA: TGTGCCAGCAGGGACTCAGGGGGCGCGGACTATGGCTACACCTTC.

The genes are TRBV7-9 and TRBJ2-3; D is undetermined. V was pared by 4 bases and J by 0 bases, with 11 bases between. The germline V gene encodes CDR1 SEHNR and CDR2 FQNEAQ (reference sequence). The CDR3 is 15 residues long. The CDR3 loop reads CASSSVIFSTDTQYF. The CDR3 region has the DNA TGTGCCAGCAGCTCGGTGATTTTCAGCACAGATACGCAGTATTTT. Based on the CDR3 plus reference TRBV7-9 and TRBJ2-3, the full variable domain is DTGVSQNPRHKITKRGQNVTFRCDPISEHNRLYWYRQTLGQGPEFLTYFQNEAQLEKSRLLSDRFSAERPKGSFSTLEIQRTEQGDSAMYLCASSSVIFSTDTQYFGPGTRLTVL.

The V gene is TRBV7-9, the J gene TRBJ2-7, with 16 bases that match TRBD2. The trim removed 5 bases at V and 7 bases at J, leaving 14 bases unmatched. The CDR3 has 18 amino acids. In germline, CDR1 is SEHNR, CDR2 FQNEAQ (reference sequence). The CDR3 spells CASSQSPGTSGRAREQYF. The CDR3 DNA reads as TGTGCCAGCAGCCAGAGTCCCGGGACTAGCGGGAGGGCCCGGGAGCAGTACTTC.

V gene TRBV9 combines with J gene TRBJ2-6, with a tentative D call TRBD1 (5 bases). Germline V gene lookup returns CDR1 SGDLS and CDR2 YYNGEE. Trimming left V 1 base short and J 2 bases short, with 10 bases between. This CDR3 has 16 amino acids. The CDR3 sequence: CASSVLQDPGANVLTF. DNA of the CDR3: TGTGCCAGCAGCGTACTACAGGACCCTGGGGCCAACGTCCTGACTTTC.

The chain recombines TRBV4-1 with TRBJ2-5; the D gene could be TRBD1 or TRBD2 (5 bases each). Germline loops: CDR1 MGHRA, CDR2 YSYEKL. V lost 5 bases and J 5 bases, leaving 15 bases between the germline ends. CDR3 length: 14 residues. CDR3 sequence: CASSGHTGTETQYF. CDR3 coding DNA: TGCGCCAGCAGCGGCCACACCGGGACGGAGACCCAGTACTTC.

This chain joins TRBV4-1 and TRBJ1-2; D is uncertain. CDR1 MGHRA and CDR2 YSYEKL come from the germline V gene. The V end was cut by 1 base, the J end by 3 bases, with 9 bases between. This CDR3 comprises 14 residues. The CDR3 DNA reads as TGCGCCAGCAGCCAAGGGGATGGCCACTATGGCTACACCTTC. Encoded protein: CASSQGDGHYGYTF.

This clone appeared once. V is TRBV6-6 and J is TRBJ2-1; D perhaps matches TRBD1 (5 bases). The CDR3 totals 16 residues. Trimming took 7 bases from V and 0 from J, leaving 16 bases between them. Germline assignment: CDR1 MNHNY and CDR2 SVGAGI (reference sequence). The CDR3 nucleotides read TGTGCCAGCACTGCCTCAGGGTTAAGCTCCTACAATGAGCAGTTCTTC. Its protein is CASTASGLSSYNEQFF.

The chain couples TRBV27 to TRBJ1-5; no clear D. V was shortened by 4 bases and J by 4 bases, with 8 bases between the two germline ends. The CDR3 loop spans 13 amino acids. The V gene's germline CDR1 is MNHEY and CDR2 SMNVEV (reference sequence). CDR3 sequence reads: CASSWVGNQPQHF. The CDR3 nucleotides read TGTGCCAGCAGTTGGGTGGGTAATCAGCCCCAGCATTTT.

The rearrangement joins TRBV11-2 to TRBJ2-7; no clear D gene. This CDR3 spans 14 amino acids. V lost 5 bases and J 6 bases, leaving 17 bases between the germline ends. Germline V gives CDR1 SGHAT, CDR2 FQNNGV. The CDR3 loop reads CASSPRALDFEQYF. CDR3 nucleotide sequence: TGTGCCAGCAGCCCCCGGGCCCTAGATTTCGAGCAGTACTTC.

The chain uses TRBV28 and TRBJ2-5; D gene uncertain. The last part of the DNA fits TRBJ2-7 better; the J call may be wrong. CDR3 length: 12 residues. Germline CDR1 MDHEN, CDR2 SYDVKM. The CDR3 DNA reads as TGTGCCAGCAGTTTTGCCCTGTACGAGCAGTACTTC. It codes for CASSFALYEQYF.

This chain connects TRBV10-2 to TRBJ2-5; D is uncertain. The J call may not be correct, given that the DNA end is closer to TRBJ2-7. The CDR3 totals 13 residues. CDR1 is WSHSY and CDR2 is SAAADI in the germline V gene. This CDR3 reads CASTGDRYGEQYF. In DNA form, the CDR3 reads TGCGCCAGCACTGGGGATCGTTACGGCGAGCAGTACTTC.

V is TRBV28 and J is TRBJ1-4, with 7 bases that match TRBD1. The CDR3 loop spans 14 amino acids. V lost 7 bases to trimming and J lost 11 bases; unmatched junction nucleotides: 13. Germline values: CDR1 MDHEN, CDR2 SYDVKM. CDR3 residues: CASIPNRGEWKLFF. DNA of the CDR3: TGTGCCAGCATACCTAACAGGGGAGAGTGGAAACTGTTTTTT.

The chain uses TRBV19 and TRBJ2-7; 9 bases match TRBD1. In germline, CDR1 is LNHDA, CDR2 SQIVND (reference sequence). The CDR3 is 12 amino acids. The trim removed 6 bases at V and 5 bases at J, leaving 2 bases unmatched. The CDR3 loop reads CASRQGANEQYF. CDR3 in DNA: TGTGCCAGTAGACAGGGGGCGAACGAGCAGTACTTC.

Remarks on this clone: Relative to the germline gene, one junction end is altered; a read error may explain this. The CDR3 nucleotides are TGTGCCAGCAGTGGCGGGGACAGGGGGTTCGACGAGCAGTACTTC. Translating gives CASSGGDRGFDEQYF. This chain uses TRBV10-3 with TRBJ2-7; 11 bases align to TRBD1. The CDR3 sequence is 15 residues long. Germline CDR1 ENHRY, CDR2 SYGVKD.

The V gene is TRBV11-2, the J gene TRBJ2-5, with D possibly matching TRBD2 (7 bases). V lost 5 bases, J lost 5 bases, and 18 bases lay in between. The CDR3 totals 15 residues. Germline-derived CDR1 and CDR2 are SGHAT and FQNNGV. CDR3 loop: CASSPRGPTLETQYF. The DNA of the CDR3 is TGTGCCAGCAGCCCGCGGGGGCCAACGCTCGAGACCCAGTACTTC.

CDR3 coding DNA: TGTGCCAGCAGCATGGGAGACCGCTCCTACAATGAGCAGTTCTTC. It yields the protein CASSMGDRSYNEQFF. This chain connects TRBV6-5 to TRBJ2-1; weak D call: TRBD2 (5 bases). V lost 6 bases and J lost 0, with 12 bases in between. CDR1 and CDR2 from the germline V gene are MNHEY and SVGAGI. The length of the CDR3 is 15 residues.